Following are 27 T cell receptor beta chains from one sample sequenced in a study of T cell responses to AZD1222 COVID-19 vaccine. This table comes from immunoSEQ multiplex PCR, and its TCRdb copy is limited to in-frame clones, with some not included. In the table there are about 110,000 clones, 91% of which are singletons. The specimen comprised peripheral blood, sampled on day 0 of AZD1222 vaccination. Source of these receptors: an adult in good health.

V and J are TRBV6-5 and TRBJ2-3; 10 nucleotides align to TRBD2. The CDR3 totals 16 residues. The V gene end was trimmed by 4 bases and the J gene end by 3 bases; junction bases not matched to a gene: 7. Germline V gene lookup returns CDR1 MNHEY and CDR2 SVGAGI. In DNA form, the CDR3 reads TGTGCCAGCAGTTCATCTAGCGGGAGAGGGACAGATACGCAGTATTTT. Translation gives CASSSSSGRGTDTQYF.

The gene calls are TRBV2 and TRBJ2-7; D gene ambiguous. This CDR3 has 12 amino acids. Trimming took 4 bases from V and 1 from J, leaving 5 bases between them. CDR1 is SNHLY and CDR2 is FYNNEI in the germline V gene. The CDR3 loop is CASSVLSYEQYF. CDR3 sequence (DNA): TGTGCCAGCAGTGTTTTGTCCTACGAGCAGTACTTC. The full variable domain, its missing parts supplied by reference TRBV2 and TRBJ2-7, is EPEVTQTPSHQVTQMGQEVILRCVPISNHLYFYWYRQILGQKVEFLVSFYNNEISEKSEIFDDQFSVERPDGSNFTLKIRSTKLEDSAMYFCASSVLSYEQYFGPGTRLTVT.

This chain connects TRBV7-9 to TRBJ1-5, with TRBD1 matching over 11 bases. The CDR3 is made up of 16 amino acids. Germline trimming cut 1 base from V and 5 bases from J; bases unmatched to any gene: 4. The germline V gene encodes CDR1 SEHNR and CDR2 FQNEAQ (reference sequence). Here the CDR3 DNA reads TGTGCCAGCAGCTTAGGACGGACAGGGGGCTATCAGCCCCAGCATTTT. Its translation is CASSLGRTGGYQPQHF.

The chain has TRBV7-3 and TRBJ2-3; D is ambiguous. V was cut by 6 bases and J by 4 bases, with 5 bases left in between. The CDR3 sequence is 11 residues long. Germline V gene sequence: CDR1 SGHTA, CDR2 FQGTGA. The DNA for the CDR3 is TGTGCCAGCAGGTACCCAGATACGCAGTATTTT. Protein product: CASRYPDTQYF.

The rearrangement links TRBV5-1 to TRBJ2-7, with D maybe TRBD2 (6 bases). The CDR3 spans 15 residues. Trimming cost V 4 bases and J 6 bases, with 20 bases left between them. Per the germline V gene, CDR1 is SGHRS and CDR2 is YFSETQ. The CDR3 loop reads CASSLEPAGQIEQYF. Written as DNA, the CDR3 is TGCGCCAGCAGCCTGGAACCGGCGGGGCAGATCGAGCAGTACTTC.

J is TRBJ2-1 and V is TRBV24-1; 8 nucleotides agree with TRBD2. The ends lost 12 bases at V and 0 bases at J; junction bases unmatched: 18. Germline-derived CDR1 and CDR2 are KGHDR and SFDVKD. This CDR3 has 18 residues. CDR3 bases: TGTGCCCATTCTCGCGTGGTGGCGGGAGGCGCCTCCTACAATGAGCAGTTCTTC. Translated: CAHSRVVAGGASYNEQFF.

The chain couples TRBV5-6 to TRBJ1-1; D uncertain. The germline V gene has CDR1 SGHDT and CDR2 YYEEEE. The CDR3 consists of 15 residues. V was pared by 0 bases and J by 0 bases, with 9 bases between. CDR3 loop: CASSLVGVVNTEAFF. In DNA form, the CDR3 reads TGTGCCAGCAGCTTGGTCGGGGTGGTGAACACTGAAGCTTTCTTT.

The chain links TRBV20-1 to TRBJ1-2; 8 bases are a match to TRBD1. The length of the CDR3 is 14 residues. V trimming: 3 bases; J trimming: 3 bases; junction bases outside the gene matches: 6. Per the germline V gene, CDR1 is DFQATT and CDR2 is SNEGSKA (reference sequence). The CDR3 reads CSASGGQAYYGYTF. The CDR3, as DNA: TGCAGTGCTAGTGGGGGACAGGCTTACTATGGCTACACCTTC.

The CDR3 nucleotides are TGCAGCGCATCCGGGACAGGGGGCGGGAACTATGGCTACACCTTC. Protein product: CSASGTGGGNYGYTF. The chain employs TRBV29-1 and TRBJ1-2; TRBD1 agrees at 12 bases. The germline V gene encodes CDR1 SQVTM and CDR2 ANQGSEA. CDR3 length: 15 residues. Losses at the gene ends were 7 bases for V and 2 bases for J; bases not matched to a gene: 8.

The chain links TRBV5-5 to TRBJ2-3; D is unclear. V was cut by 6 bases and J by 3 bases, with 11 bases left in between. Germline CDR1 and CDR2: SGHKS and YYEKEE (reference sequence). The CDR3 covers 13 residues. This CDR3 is CASMPGLTDTQYF. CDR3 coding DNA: TGTGCCAGCATGCCCGGGTTGACAGATACGCAGTATTTT.

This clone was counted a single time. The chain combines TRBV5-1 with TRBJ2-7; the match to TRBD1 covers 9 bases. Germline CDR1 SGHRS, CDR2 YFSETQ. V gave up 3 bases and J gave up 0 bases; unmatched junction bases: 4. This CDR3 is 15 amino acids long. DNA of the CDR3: TGCGCCAGCAGCTATGACAGGGGGAGCTCCTACGAGCAGTACTTC. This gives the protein CASSYDRGSSYEQYF.

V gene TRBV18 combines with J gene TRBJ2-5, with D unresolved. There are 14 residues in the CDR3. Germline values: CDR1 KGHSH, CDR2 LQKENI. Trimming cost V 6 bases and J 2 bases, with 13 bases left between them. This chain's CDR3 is CASSPLGVQETQYF. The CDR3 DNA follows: TGTGCCAGCTCCCCGTTGGGCGTACAAGAGACCCAGTACTTC.

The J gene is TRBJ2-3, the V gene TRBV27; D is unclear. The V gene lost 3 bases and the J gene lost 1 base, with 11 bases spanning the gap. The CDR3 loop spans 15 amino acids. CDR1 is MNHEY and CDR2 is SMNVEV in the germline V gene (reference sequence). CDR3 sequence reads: CASSLSPWGTDTQYF. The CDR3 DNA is TGTGCCAGCAGTTTGTCCCCATGGGGCACAGATACGCAGTATTTT.

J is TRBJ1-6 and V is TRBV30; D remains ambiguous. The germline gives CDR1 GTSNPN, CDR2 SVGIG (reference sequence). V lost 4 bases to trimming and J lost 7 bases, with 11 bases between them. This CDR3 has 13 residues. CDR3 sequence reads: CAWKDEKNSPLHF. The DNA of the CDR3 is TGTGCCTGGAAAGATGAGAAGAATTCACCCCTCCACTTT.

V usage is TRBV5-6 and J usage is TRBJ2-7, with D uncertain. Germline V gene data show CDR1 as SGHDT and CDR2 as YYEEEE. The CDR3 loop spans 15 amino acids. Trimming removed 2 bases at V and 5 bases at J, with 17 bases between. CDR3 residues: CASSFVAGIEHEQYF. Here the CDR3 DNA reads TGTGCCAGCAGCTTTGTGGCTGGAATAGAGCACGAGCAGTACTTC.

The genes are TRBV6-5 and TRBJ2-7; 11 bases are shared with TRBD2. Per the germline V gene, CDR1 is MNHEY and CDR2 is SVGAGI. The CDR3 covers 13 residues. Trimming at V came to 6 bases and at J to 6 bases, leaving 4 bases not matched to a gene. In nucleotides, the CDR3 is TGTGCCAGCAGAACTAGCGGGAGCAGCGAGCAGTACTTC. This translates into CASRTSGSSEQYF.

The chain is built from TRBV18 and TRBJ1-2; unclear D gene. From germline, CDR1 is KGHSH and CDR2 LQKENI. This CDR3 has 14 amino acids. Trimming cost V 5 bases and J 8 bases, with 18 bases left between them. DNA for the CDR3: TGTGCCAGCTCATCAGAGAGGTCCGGGAGCGGCTACACCTTC. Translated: CASSSERSGSGYTF.

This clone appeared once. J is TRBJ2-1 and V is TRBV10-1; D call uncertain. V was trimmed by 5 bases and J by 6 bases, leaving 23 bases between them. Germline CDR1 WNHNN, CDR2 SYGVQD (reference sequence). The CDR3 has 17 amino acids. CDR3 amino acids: CASSSTPARLNFNEQFF. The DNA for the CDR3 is TGCGCCAGCAGTTCTACGCCGGCACGTTTGAATTTCAATGAGCAGTTCTTC.

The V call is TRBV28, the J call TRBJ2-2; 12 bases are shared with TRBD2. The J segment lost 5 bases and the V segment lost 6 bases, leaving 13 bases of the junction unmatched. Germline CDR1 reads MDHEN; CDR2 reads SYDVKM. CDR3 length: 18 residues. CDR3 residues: CASRGTSGFFGITGELFF. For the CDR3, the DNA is TGTGCCAGCAGGGGGACTAGCGGGTTTTTCGGGATAACCGGGGAGCTGTTTTTT.

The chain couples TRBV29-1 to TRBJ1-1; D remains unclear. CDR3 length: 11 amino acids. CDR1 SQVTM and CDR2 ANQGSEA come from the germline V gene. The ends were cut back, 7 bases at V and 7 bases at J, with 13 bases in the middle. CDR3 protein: CSGGGYGEAFF. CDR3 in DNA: TGCAGCGGGGGAGGGTACGGTGAAGCTTTCTTT.

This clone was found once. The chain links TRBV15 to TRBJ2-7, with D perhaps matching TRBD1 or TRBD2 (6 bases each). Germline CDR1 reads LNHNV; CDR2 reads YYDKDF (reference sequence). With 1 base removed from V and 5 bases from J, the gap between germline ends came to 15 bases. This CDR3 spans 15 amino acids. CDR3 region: CATSRGGAGRNEQYF. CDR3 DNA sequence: TGTGCCACCAGCAGAGGGGGGGCAGGGAGGAACGAGCAGTACTTC. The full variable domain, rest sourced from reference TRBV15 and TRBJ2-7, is DAMVIQNPRYQVTQFGKPVTLSCSQTLNHNVMYWYQQKSSQAPKLLFHYYDKDFNNEADTPDNFQSRRPNTSFCFLDIRSPGLGDTAMYLCATSRGGAGRNEQYFGPGTRLTVT.

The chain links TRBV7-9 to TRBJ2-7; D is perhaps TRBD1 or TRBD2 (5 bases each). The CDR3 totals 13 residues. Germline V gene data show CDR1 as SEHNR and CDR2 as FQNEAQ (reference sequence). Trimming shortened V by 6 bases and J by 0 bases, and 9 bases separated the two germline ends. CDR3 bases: TGTGCCAGCAGACACGGGGCCTCCTACGAGCAGTACTTC. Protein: CASRHGASYEQYF.

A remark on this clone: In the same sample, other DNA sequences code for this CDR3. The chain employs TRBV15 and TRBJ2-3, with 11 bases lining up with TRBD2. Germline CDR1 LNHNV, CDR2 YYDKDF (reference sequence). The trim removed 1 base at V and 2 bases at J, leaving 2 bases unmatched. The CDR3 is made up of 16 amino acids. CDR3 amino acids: CATSRAGLADTDTQYF. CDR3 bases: TGTGCCACCAGCAGAGCGGGACTAGCGGACACAGATACGCAGTATTTT. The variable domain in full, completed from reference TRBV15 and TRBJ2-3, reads DAMVIQNPRYQVTQFGKPVTLSCSQTLNHNVMYWYQQKSSQAPKLLFHYYDKDFNNEADTPDNFQSRRPNTSFCFLDIRSPGLGDTAMYLCATSRAGLADTDTQYFGPGTRLTVL.

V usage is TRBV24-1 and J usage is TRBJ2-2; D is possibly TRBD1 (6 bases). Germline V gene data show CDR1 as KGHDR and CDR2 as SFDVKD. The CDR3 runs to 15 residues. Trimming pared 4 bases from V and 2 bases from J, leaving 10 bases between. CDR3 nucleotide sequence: TGTGCCACCAGTGACACCGGGACAAACACCGGGGAGCTGTTTTTT. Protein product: CATSDTGTNTGELFF.

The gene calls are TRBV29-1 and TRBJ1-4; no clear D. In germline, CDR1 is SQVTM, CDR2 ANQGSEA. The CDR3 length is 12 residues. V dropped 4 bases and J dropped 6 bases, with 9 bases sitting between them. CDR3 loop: CSVGLRDEKLFF. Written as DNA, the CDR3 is TGCAGCGTTGGATTAAGGGATGAAAAACTGTTTTTT.

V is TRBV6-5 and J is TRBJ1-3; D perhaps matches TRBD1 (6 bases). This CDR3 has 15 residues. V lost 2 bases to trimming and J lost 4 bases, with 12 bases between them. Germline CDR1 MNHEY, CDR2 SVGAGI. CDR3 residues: CASSYGGAGGNTIYF. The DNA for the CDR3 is TGTGCCAGCAGTTACGGGGGCGCGGGGGGAAACACCATATATTTT.

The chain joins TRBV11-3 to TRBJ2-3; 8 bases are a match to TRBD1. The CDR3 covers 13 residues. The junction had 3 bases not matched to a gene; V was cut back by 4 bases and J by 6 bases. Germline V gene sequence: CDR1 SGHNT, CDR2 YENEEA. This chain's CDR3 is CASSSRQGDTQYF. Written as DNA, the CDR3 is TGTGCCAGCAGCTCAAGACAGGGGGATACGCAGTATTTT.